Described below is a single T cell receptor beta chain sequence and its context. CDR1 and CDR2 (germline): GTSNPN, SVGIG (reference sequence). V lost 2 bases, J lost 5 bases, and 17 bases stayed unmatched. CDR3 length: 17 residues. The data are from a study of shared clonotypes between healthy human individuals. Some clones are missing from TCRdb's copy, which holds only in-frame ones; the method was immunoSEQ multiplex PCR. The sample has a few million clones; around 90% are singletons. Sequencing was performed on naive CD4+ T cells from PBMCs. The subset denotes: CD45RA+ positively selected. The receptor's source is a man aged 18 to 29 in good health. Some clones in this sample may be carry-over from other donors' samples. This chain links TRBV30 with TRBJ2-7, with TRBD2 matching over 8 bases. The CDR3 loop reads CAWSQASGYLGSDEQYF. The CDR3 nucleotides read TGTGCCTGGAGTCAGGCTAGCGGGTATCTGGGTTCGGACGAGCAGTACTTC.